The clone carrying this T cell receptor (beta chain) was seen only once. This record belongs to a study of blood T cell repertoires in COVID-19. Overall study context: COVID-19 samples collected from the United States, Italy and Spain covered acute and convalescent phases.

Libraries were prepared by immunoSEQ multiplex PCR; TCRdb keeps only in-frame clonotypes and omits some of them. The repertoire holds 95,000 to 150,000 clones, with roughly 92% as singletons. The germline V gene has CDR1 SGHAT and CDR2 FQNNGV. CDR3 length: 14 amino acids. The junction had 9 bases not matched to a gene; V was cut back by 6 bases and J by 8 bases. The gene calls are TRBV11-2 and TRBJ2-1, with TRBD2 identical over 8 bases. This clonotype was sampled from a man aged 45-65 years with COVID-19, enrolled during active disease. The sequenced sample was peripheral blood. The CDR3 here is CASSSRPGLDEQFF. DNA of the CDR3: TGTGCCAGCAGTTCTCGTCCGGGACTAGATGAGCAGTTCTTC.